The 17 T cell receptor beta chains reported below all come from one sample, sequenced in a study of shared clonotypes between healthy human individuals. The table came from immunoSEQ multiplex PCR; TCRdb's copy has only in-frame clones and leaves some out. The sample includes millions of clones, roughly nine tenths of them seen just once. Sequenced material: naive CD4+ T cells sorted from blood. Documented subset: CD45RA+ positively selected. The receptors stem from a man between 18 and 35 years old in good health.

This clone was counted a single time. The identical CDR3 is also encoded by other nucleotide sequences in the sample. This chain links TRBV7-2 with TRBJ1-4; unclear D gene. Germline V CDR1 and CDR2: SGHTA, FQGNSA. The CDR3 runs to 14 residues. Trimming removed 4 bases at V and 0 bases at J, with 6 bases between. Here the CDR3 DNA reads TGTGCCAGCAGCTCATATGCAACTAATGAAAAACTGTTTTTT. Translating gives CASSSYATNEKLFF.

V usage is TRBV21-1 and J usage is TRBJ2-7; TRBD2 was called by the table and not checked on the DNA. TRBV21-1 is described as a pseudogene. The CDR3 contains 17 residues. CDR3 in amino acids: CASSNKLALARFYEQYF. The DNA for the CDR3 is TGTGCCAGCAGCAACAAATTGGCTCTAGCTCGGTTCTACGAGCAGTACTTC.

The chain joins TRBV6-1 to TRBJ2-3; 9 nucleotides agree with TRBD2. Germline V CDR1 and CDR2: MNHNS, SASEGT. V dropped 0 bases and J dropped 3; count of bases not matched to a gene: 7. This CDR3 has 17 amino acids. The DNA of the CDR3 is TGTGCCAGCAGTGAAGCGATACTAGCGGGTGGGACAGATACGCAGTATTTT. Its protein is CASSEAILAGGTDTQYF.

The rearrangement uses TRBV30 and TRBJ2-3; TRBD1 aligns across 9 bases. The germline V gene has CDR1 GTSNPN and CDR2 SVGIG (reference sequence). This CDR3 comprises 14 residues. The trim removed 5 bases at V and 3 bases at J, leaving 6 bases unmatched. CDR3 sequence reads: CAWGTGNPTDTQYF. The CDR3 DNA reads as TGTGCCTGGGGGACAGGGAATCCGACAGATACGCAGTATTTT.

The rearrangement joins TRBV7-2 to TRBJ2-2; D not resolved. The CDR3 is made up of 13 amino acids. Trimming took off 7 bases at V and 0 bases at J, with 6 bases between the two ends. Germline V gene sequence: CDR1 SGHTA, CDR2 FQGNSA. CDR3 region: CASTSANTGELFF. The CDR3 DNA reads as TGTGCCAGCACTTCAGCGAACACCGGGGAGCTGTTTTTT.

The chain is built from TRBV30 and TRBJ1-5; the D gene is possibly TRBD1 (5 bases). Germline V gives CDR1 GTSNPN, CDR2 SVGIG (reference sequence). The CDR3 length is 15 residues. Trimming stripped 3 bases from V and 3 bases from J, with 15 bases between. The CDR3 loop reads CAWRLKTGANQPQHF. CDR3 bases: TGTGCCTGGAGGCTTAAAACAGGTGCCAATCAGCCCCAGCATTTT.

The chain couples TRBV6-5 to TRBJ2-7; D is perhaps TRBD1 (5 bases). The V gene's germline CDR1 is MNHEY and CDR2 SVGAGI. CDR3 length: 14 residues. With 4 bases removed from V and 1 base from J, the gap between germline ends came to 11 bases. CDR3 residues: CASSSPQGSYEQYF. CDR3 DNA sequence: TGTGCCAGCAGTTCCCCCCAGGGTTCCTACGAGCAGTACTTC.

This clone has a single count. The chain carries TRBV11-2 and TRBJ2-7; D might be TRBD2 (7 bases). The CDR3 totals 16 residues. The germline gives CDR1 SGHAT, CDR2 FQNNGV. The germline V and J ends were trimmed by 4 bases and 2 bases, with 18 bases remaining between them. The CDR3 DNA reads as TGTGCCAGCAGCTCCCTACAGGGCGGGGGCGCCTACGAGCAGTACTTC. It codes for CASSSLQGGGAYEQYF.

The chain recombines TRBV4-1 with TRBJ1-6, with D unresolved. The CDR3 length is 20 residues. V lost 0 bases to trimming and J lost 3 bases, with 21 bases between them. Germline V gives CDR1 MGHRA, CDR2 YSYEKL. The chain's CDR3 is CASSQDHAGDWAHYNSPLHF. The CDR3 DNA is TGCGCCAGCAGCCAAGATCACGCAGGAGACTGGGCTCACTATAATTCACCCCTCCACTTT.

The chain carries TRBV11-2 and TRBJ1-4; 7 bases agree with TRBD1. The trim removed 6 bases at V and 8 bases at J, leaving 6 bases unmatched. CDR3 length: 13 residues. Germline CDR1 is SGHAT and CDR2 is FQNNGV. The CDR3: CASRGQVGEKLFF. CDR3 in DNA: TGTGCCAGCAGAGGACAGGTCGGGGAAAAACTGTTTTTT.

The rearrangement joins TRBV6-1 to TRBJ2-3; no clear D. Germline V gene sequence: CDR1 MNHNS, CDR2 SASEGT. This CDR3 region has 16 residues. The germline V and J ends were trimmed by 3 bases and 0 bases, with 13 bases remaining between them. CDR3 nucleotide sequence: TGTGCCAGCAGTGACGACCCCCGTGCTAGCACAGATACGCAGTATTTT. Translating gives CASSDDPRASTDTQYF.

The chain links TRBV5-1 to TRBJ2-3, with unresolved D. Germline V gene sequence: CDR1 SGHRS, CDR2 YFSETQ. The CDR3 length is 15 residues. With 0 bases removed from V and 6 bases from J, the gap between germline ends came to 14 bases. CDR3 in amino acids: CASSLEVKVGDTQYF. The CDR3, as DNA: TGCGCCAGCAGCTTGGAGGTGAAGGTTGGGGATACGCAGTATTTT.

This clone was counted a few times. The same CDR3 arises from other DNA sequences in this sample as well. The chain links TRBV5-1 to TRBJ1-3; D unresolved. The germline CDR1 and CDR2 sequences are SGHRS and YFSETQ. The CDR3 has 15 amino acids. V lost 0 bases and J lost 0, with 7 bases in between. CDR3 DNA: TGCGCCAGCAGCTTGGACAGAAGCTCTGGAAACACCATATATTTT. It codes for CASSLDRSSGNTIYF.

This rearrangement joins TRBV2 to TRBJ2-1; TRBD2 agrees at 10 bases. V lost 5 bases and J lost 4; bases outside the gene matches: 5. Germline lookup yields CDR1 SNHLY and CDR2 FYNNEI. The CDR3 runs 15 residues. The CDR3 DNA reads TGTGCCAGCAGTCCCCAGACTAGCGGGTACAATGAGCAGTTCTTC. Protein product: CASSPQTSGYNEQFF.

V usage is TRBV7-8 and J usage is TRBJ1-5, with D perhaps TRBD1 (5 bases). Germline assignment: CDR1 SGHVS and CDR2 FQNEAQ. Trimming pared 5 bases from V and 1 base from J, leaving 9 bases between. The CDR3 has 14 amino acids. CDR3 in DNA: TGTGCCAGCAGCGTCCGGGACAGCAATCAGCCCCAGCATTTT. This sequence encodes CASSVRDSNQPQHF.

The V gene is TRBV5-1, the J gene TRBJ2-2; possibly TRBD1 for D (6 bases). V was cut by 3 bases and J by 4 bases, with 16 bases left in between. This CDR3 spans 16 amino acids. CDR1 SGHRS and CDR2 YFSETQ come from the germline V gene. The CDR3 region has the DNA TGCGCCAGCAGCTCCGGACACAGGGTAGGCACCGGGGAGCTGTTTTTT. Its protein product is CASSSGHRVGTGELFF.

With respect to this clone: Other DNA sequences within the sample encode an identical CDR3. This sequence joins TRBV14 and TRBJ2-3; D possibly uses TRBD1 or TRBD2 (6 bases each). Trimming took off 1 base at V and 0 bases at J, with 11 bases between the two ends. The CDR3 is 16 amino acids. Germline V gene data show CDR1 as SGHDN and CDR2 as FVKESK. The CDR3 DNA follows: TGTGCCAGCAGCCAAGCCCCGGGGGCTAGCACAGATACGCAGTATTTT. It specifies CASSQAPGASTDTQYF.